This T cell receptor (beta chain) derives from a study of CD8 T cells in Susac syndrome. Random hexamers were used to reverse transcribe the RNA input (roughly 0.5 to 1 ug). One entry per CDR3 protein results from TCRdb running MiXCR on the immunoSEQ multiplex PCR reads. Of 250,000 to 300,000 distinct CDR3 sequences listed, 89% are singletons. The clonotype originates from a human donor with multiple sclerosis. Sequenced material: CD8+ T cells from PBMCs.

This chain's CDR3 is CASTTQPSSYNEQFF. The CDR3 bases are TGTGCCAGCACAACACAGCCAAGCTCCTACAATGAGCAGTTCTTC. V is TRBV27 and J is TRBJ2-1; D not certain. CDR3 length equals 15 residues. Trimming removed 7 bases from V and 0 bases from J, with 13 bases in between. CDR1 and CDR2 (germline): MNHEY, SMNVEV (reference sequence).